This TCR beta chain emerged from a study of tumor-infiltrating lymphocytes in primary liver carcinoma. The wider study: Ages ranged from 30 to 69, with HCC or mixed HCC-cholangiocarcinoma.

Blood RNA came from unsorted whole blood; germline DNA was also extracted. With regard to this clonotype: Its antigen is not known. The junction differs from germline at one of its ends, possibly a read error.

CDR3 length: 14 amino acids. CDR1 SGHVS and CDR2 FQNEAQ come from the germline V gene. Researchers generated TCR beta cDNA from about 450 ng of total RNA, relying on a constant-region primer. Three nested multiplex PCR rounds, a slightly modified ARM-PCR, produced the libraries for TCR beta. The first two PCR rounds, roughly 9 cycles each, used TRBV1-TRBV30 forward primers and a C-beta reverse primer. TCRdb reanalysed the multiplex PCR reads using MiXCR and keeps one entry per CDR3 protein. The sample comprises approximately 310,000 distinct CDR3 sequences, about 60% of which are singletons, and roughly 9% rests with the top ten. Study findings and constraints: Tumor-adjacent and tumor-blood pairs overlapped less than tumor region pairs did.

This clonotype originated in a man aged 35-49 years with primary liver carcinoma and hepatitis B virus infection. The V and J genes are TRBV7-8 and TRBJ2-3, with a possible D match to TRBD2 (6 bases). The specimen was peripheral blood. The CDR3 nucleotides are TGTGCCAGCGGCCGAGGGAGGTCAATAGATACGCAGAATTTT. Translating it yields CASGRGRSIDTQNF.